Below are 16 T cell receptor beta chains sequenced from a single sample in a study of blood T cell repertoires in COVID-19. The repertoire was sequenced with immunoSEQ multiplex PCR; TCRdb's copy has only in-frame clones and lacks some. Among approximately 180,000 clones listed, about 81% were seen once. Input material: peripheral blood. These receptors were obtained from a woman between 70 and 85 years old with acute or convalescent COVID-19.

The chain is built from TRBV7-2 and TRBJ2-7; 7 bases agree with TRBD2. V lost 5 bases to trimming and J lost 6 bases; unmatched junction nucleotides: 19. The CDR3 is 17 residues long. The germline CDR1 and CDR2 sequences are SGHTA and FQGNSA. The CDR3 protein is CASSPGARGSLLSEQYF. The CDR3 DNA is TGTGCCAGCAGCCCCGGCGCGCGCGGGAGCCTTCTCTCCGAGCAGTACTTC.

The chain joins TRBV2 to TRBJ1-5; D gene unclear. Trimming pared 6 bases from V and 2 bases from J, leaving 8 bases between. Germline lookup yields CDR1 SNHLY and CDR2 FYNNEI. CDR3 length: 13 amino acids. The CDR3, as DNA: TGTGCCAGCAGGGTGGAGGGCAATCAGCCCCAGCATTTT. Encoded protein: CASRVEGNQPQHF.

The chain links TRBV7-9 to TRBJ1-5; 10 bases line up with TRBD1. CDR1 is SEHNR and CDR2 is FQNEAQ in the germline V gene (reference sequence). The CDR3 has 18 residues. Trimming cost V 1 base and J 0 bases; bases outside gene matches: 6. CDR3 loop: CASSLGDRGSYSNQPQHF. In nucleotides, the CDR3 is TGTGCCAGCAGCTTAGGGGACAGGGGATCCTATAGCAATCAGCCCCAGCATTTT.

The chain is built from TRBV5-1 and TRBJ1-1, with D uncertain. The ends were cut back, 7 bases at V and 0 bases at J, with 7 bases in the middle. Germline CDR1 and CDR2: SGHRS and YFSETQ. This CDR3 has 12 residues. Here the CDR3 reads CASSDMNTEAFF. In nucleotides, the CDR3 is TGCGCCAGCTCTGACATGAACACTGAAGCTTTCTTT.

CDR3 protein: CASSLGRVGQPQHF. CDR3 coding DNA: TGTGCCAGCAGCTTGGGCAGGGTAGGTCAGCCCCAGCATTTT. The V and J genes are TRBV7-2 and TRBJ1-5; maybe TRBD1 (5 bases). Germline CDR1 and CDR2: SGHTA and FQGNSA. Deletions cut 3 bases from V and 6 bases from J, with 12 bases between. This CDR3 has 14 amino acids. Supplemented by reference TRBV7-2 and TRBJ1-5, the full variable domain reads GAGVSQSPSNKVTEKGKDVELRCDPISGHTALYWYRQSLGQGLEFLIYFQGNSAPDKSGLPSDRFSAERTGGSVSTLTIQRTQQEDSAVYLCASSLGRVGQPQHFGDGTRLSIL.

The DNA of the CDR3 is TGCGCCAGCAGTGGGACAGGGGAAGAGACCCAGTACTTC. Amino acids: CASSGTGEETQYF. The chain recombines TRBV10-1 with TRBJ2-5, with 9 positions matching TRBD1. The CDR3 length is 13 residues. Germline V gene lookup returns CDR1 WNHNN and CDR2 SYGVQD (reference sequence). V gave up 4 bases and J gave up 3 bases; unmatched junction bases: 0.

Only one count was recorded for this clone. The CDR3 coding sequence is TGTGCCACCAGCAGAGCAATCCCTCCTTCGCGAGCGGGGAAAGGAACTGATACGCAGTATTTT. As protein: CATSRAIPPSRAGKGTDTQYF. The chain links TRBV15 to TRBJ2-3; 7 bases match TRBD2. Losses at the gene ends were 1 base for V and 6 bases for J; bases not matched to a gene: 25. There are 21 residues in the CDR3. CDR1 is LNHNV and CDR2 is YYDKDF in the germline V gene (reference sequence).

This clone has more than one count but fewer than ten. The chain uses TRBV2 and TRBJ2-2; D may be TRBD1 (5 bases). The CDR3 has 15 residues. V was pared by 5 bases and J by 4 bases, with 14 bases between. CDR1 is SNHLY, CDR2 FYNNEI, per germline. Written as DNA, the CDR3 is TGTGCCAGCAGTCGACAGAACCGAGGCACCGGGGAGCTGTTTTTT. It specifies CASSRQNRGTGELFF.

This clone appeared a single time. The chain carries TRBV7-9 and TRBJ1-2; maybe TRBD1 (6 bases). The V end lost 5 bases, the J end lost 0 bases, and 22 bases lay between the germline ends. The CDR3 runs to 18 residues. The germline CDR1 and CDR2 sequences are SEHNR and FQNEAQ (reference sequence). CDR3 amino acids: CASSPLVGGPLSNYGYTF. CDR3 in DNA: TGTGCCAGCAGCCCGCTTGTGGGGGGGCCCCTTTCTAACTATGGCTACACCTTC.

The chain links TRBV19 to TRBJ1-2; the match to TRBD1 covers 8 bases. The ends lost 2 bases at V and 5 bases at J; junction bases unmatched: 10. Germline CDR1 LNHDA, CDR2 SQIVND (reference sequence). This CDR3 has 16 residues. CDR3 in DNA: TGTGCCAGTAGTATACTCCAGGGGGCGTTTAATTATGGCTACACCTTC. Its protein product is CASSILQGAFNYGYTF. Supplemented by reference TRBV19 and TRBJ1-2, the full variable domain reads DGGITQSPKYLFRKEGQNVTLSCEQNLNHDAMYWYRQDPGQGLRLIYYSQIVNDFQKGDIAEGYSVSREKKESFPLTVTSAQKNPTAFYLCASSILQGAFNYGYTFGSGTRLTVV.

The J gene is TRBJ2-5, the V gene TRBV20-1; no reliable D call. V was shortened by 3 bases and J by 0 bases, with 8 bases between the two germline ends. Germline V gene sequence: CDR1 DFQATT, CDR2 SNEGSKA (reference sequence). The CDR3 covers 13 residues. The CDR3 here is CSASDGNQETQYF. The CDR3, as DNA: TGCAGTGCTAGTGATGGCAACCAAGAGACCCAGTACTTC.

V and J are TRBV6-2 or TRBV6-3 and TRBJ1-1; D remains unclear. This CDR3 is 14 amino acids long. CDR1 and CDR2 from the germline V gene are MNHEY and SVGEGT. The V and J ends lost 7 bases and 1 base respectively, with 13 bases between them. The CDR3 loop is CASNPIVGNTEAFF. In DNA, the CDR3 is TGTGCCAGCAACCCGATTGTCGGGAACACTGAAGCTTTCTTT.

J is TRBJ2-7 and V is TRBV7-2; 12 positions match TRBD2. The CDR3 consists of 15 residues. CDR1 and CDR2 (germline): SGHTA, FQGNSA. V was clipped by 5 bases and J by 0 bases; unmatched bases: 2. The CDR3 loop is CASSTTSGSSYEQYF. In DNA form, the CDR3 reads TGTGCCAGCAGCACGACTAGCGGGAGCTCCTACGAGCAGTACTTC.

V gene TRBV6-6 combines with J gene TRBJ2-1, with D uncertain. In germline, CDR1 is MNHNY, CDR2 SVGAGI (reference sequence). The CDR3 is 14 amino acids. V lost 0 bases, J lost 5 bases, and 8 bases lay in between. CDR3 nucleotides: TGTGCCAGCAGTTACTCACTCACGGACAATGAGCAGTTCTTC. Its translation: CASSYSLTDNEQFF.

The J gene is TRBJ1-1, the V gene TRBV5-1, with D possibly being TRBD1 (5 bases). The CDR3 covers 14 residues. The V and J ends lost 4 bases and 5 bases respectively, with 15 bases between them. Germline V gives CDR1 SGHRS, CDR2 YFSETQ. DNA for the CDR3: TGCGCCAGCAGCGGGATCCAGGGTAAAACTGAAGCTTTCTTT. Amino acid sequence: CASSGIQGKTEAFF.

The J gene is TRBJ1-1, the V gene TRBV7-9; D is ambiguous. V lost 0 bases and J lost 7, with 15 bases in between. The CDR3 sequence is 15 residues long. Germline assignment: CDR1 SEHNR and CDR2 FQNEAQ (reference sequence). The CDR3 region is CASSLAVLSTFEAFF. The CDR3 DNA follows: TGTGCCAGCAGCTTAGCGGTCCTCAGTACGTTTGAAGCTTTCTTT. The full variable domain, in which reference TRBV7-9 and TRBJ1-1 provide the parts outside the CDR3, is DTGVSQNPRHKITKRGQNVTFRCDPISEHNRLYWYRQTLGQGPEFLTYFQNEAQLEKSRLLSDRFSAERPKGSFSTLEIQRTEQGDSAMYLCASSLAVLSTFEAFFGQGTRLTVV.